This T cell receptor (beta chain) stems from a study of blood T cell repertoires in COVID-19. About the study: Nucleic acid was either cDNA or gDNA, and it came from T cells, B-cell-depleted T cells, or PBMCs.

V dropped 5 bases and J dropped 5 bases, with 24 bases sitting between them. This CDR3 is built from 17 residues. Germline CDR1 SGHTA, CDR2 FQGNSA. Profiling relied on immunoSEQ multiplex PCR, and the TCRdb table lists in-frame clones only, not all of them. The table lists just over 300,000 clones, approximately 85% of them singletons. The cohort comprised adults aged roughly 18 to 100 years residing in around 25 US areas. This chain joins TRBV7-2 and TRBJ2-5, with D possibly matching TRBD1 (7 bases). The receptor was isolated from a man under 40 who had recovered from COVID-19. The sample consisted of PBMCs or T cells enriched from blood (not recorded which). The CDR3 coding sequence is TGTGCCAGCAGCCCCAGGGGGGTAGGAGGGCTGACCGAGACCCAGTACTTC. Its translation: CASSPRGVGGLTETQYF.